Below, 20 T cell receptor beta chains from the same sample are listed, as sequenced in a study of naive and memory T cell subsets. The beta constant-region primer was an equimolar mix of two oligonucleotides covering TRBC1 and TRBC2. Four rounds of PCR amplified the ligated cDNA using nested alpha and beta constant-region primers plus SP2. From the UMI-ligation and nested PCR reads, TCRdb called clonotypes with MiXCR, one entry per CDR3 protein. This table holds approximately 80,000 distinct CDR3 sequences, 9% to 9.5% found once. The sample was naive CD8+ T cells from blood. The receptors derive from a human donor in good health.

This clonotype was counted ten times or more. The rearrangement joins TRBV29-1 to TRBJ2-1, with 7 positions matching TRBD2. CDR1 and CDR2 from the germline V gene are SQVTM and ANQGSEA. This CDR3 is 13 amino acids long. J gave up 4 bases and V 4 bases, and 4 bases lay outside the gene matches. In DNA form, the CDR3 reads TGCAGCGTTGCGTCTAGCGGTTACAATGAGCAGTTCTTC. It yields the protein CSVASSGYNEQFF.

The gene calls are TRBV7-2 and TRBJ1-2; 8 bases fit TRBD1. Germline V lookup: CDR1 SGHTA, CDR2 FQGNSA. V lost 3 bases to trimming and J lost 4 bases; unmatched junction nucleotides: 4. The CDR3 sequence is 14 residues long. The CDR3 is CASSFDRGGYGYTF. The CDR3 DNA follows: TGTGCCAGCAGCTTCGACAGGGGCGGCTATGGCTACACCTTC.

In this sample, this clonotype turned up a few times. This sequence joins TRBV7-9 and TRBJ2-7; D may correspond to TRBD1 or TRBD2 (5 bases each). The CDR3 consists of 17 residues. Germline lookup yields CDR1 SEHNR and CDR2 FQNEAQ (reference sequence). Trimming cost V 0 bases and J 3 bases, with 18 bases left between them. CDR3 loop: CASSLAWGPKPNYEQYF. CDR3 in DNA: TGTGCCAGCAGCTTAGCCTGGGGACCGAAACCTAACTACGAGCAGTACTTC. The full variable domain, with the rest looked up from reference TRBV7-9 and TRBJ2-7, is DTGVSQNPRHKITKRGQNVTFRCDPISEHNRLYWYRQTLGQGPEFLTYFQNEAQLEKSRLLSDRFSAERPKGSFSTLEIQRTEQGDSAMYLCASSLAWGPKPNYEQYFGPGTRLTVT.

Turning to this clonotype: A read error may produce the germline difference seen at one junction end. The CDR3 DNA sequence: TGCGCCAGCAGCTCGGGACAGGGAACCGACTTC. As protein: CASSSGQGTDF. This rearrangement joins TRBV5-1 to TRBJ2-7; 9 bases are a match to TRBD1. Looked up from germline, CDR1 is SGHRS and CDR2 is YFSETQ. The CDR3 consists of 11 residues.

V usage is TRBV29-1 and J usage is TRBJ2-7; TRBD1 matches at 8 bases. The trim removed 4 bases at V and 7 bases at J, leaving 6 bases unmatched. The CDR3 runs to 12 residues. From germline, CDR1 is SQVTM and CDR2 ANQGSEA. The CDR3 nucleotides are TGCAGCGTTGGTGCAGGGGGCGGTGAGCAGTACTTC. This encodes CSVGAGGGEQYF.

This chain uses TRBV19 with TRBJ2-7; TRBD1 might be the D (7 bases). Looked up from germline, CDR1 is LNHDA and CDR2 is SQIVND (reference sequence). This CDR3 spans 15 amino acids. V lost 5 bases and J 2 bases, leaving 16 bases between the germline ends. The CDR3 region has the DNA TGTGCCAGTAGTTTCTCGCAGGGGGGACCCTACGAGCAGTACTTC. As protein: CASSFSQGGPYEQYF.

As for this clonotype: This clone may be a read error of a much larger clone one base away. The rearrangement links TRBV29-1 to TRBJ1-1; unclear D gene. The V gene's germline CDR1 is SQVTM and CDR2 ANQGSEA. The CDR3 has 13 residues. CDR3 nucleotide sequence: TGCAGCGTTGACCCCCAAGGGCGAGGTGAAGCTCTCTTT. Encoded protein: CSVDPQGRGEALF.

CDR3 sequence: CSASGTSGNNEQFF. Here the CDR3 DNA reads TGCAGCGCCTCCGGGACTAGCGGGAACAATGAGCAGTTCTTC. The chain has TRBV29-1 and TRBJ2-1, with 13 bases aligning to TRBD2. The germline V gene has CDR1 SQVTM and CDR2 ANQGSEA. The CDR3 sequence is 14 residues long. Unmatched junction bases numbered 5, after V lost 7 bases and J lost 5 bases.

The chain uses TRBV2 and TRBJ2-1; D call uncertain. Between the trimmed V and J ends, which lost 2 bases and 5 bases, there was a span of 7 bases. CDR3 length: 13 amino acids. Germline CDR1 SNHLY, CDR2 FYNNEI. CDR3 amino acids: CASSERGHNEQFF. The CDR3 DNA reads TGTGCCAGCAGTGAACGTGGTCACAATGAGCAGTTCTTC.

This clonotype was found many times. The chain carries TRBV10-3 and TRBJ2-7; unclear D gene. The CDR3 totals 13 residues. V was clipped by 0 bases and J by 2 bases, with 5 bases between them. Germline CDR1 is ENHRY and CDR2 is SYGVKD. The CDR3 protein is CAISESAPYEQYF. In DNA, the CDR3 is TGTGCCATCAGTGAGTCGGCCCCCTACGAGCAGTACTTC.

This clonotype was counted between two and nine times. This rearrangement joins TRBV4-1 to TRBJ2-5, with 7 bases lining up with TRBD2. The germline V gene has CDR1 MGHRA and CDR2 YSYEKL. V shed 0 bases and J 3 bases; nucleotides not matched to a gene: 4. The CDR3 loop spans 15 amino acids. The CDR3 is CASSQDRLAEETQYF. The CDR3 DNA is TGCGCCAGCAGCCAAGACAGGCTAGCGGAAGAGACCCAGTACTTC.

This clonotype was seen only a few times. CDR3 protein: CASSQRSDPYEQYF. The CDR3 DNA is TGTGCCAGCAGCCAAAGGTCAGATCCCTACGAGCAGTACTTC. The V call is TRBV3-1, the J call TRBJ2-7; D unclear. This CDR3 is built from 14 residues. V was cut by 2 bases and J by 2 bases, with 10 bases left in between. Per germline, CDR1 LGHDT and CDR2 YNNKEL (reference sequence).

The CDR3 region is CAIAQSPSQPQHF. The DNA for the CDR3 is TGTGCCATAGCTCAGTCCCCTAGTCAGCCCCAGCATTTT. The chain couples TRBV12-3 or TRBV12-4 to TRBJ1-5; D is unresolved. V shed 10 bases and J shed 6 bases, with 16 bases lying between them. The CDR3 is made up of 13 amino acids.

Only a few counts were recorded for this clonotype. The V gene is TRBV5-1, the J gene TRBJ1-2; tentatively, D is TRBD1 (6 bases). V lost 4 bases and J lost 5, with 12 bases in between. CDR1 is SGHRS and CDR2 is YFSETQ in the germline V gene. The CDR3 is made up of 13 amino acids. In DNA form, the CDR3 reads TGCGCCAGCAGCGAGGAACAGGGATATGGCTACACCTTC. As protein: CASSEEQGYGYTF.

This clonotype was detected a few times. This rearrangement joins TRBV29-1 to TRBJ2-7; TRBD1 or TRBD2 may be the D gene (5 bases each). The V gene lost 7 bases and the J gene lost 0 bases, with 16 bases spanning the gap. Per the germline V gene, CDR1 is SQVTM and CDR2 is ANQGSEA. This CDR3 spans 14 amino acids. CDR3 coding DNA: TGCAGCGCGCAGGGAGAGGGGCCCTCCTACGAGCAGTACTTC. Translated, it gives CSAQGEGPSYEQYF.

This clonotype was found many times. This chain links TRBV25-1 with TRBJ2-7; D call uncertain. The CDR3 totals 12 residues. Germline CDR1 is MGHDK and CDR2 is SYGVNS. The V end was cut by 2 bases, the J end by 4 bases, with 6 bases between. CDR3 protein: CASSEIGYEQYF. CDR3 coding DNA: TGTGCCAGCAGTGAAATAGGATACGAGCAGTACTTC.

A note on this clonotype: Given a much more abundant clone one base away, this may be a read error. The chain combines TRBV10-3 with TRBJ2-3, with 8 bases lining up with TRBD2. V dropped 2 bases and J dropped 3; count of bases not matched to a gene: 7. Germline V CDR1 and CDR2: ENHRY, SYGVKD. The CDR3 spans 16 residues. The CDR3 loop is CAISEAISGKTDTQYF. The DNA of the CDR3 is TGTGCCATCAGTGAGGCGATTAGCGGGAAAACAGATACGCAGTATTTT.

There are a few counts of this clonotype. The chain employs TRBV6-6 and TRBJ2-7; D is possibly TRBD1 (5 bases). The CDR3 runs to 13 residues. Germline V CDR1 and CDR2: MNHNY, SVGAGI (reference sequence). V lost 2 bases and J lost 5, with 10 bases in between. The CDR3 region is CASSYPGLNEQYF. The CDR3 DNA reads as TGTGCCAGCAGTTACCCAGGGTTGAACGAGCAGTACTTC.

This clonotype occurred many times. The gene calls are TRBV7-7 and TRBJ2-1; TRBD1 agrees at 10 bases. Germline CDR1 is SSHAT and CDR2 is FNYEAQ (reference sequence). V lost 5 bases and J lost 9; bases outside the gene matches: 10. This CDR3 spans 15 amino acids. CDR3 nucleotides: TGTGCCAGCAGCCCAGGGACAGGGGATTCGGGTGAGCAGTTCTTC. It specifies CASSPGTGDSGEQFF.

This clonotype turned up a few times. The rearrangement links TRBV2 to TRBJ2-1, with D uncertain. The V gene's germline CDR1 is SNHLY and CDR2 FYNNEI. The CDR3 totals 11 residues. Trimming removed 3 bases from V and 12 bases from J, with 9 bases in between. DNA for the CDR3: TGTGCCAGCAGTGACGGGTCTATGCAGTTCTTC. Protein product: CASSDGSMQFF.